Listed here are 30 T cell receptor beta chains from one sample, sequenced in a study of T cell changes during pregnancy in multiple sclerosis. The table came from immunoSEQ multiplex PCR; TCRdb's copy has only in-frame clones and leaves some out. The sample lists approximately 31,000 clones, more than 90% occurring once. The sequencing here drew on CD4+ T cells from peripheral blood mononuclear cells, taken in the second trimester of pregnancy. The receptors were gathered from a female donor in good health, enrolled as a control in a pregnancy study.

The rearrangement joins TRBV7-2 to TRBJ1-3; D is unclear. CDR3 size: 13 residues. Germline-derived CDR1 and CDR2 are SGHTA and FQGNSA. V lost 0 bases and J 8 bases, leaving 8 bases between the germline ends. CDR3 DNA: TGTGCCAGCAGCTTAGCCGACACCTACACCATATATTTT. As protein: CASSLADTYTIYF.

The chain uses TRBV6-5 and TRBJ1-4, with 7 bases fitting TRBD1. Germline V lookup: CDR1 MNHEY, CDR2 SVGAGI. The CDR3 covers 15 residues. With V trimmed by 5 bases and J by 4 bases, 7 bases remained unmatched. CDR3 nucleotide sequence: TGTGCCAGCAGTAAAAGGACAGGAGTTAATGAAAAACTGTTTTTT. Protein product: CASSKRTGVNEKLFF.

This rearrangement joins TRBV5-4 to TRBJ2-7; 11 bases are a match to TRBD2. V shed 2 bases and J 2 bases; nucleotides not matched to a gene: 0. CDR3 length: 14 amino acids. CDR1 and CDR2 from the germline V gene are SGHNT and YYREEE (reference sequence). The CDR3 nucleotides are TGTGCCAGCAGCTTTAGCGGGGGGGCCTACGAGCAGTACTTC. This codes for CASSFSGGAYEQYF. Using reference TRBV5-4 and TRBJ2-7 for the parts outside the CDR3, the full variable domain is ETGVTQSPTHLIKTRGQQVTLRCSSQSGHNTVSWYQQALGQGPQFIFQYYREEENGRGNFPPRFSGLQFPNYSSELNVNALELDDSALYLCASSFSGGAYEQYFGPGTRLTVT.

The gene calls are TRBV7-9 and TRBJ2-1; 13 bases are shared with TRBD2. Germline V gene sequence: CDR1 SEHNR, CDR2 FQNEAQ (reference sequence). V trimming: 5 bases; J trimming: 6 bases; junction bases outside the gene matches: 7. The length of the CDR3 is 16 residues. CDR3 coding DNA: TGTGCCAGCAGCCCGCACCGACTAGCGGGAGGCAATGAGCAGTTCTTC. Its translation is CASSPHRLAGGNEQFF.

This chain joins TRBV19 and TRBJ2-2; D is perhaps TRBD1 (6 bases). CDR3 length: 17 amino acids. V was trimmed by 0 bases and J by 6 bases, leaving 17 bases between them. Germline assignment: CDR1 LNHDA and CDR2 SQIVND (reference sequence). For the CDR3, the DNA is TGTGCCAGTAGTATAGACAGGGGTAGTTTTCCCGCCGGGGAGCTGTTTTTT. It specifies CASSIDRGSFPAGELFF. Complete variable domain (other parts from reference TRBV19 and TRBJ2-2): DGGITQSPKYLFRKEGQNVTLSCEQNLNHDAMYWYRQDPGQGLRLIYYSQIVNDFQKGDIAEGYSVSREKKESFPLTVTSAQKNPTAFYLCASSIDRGSFPAGELFFGEGSRLTVL.

This chain joins TRBV19 and TRBJ2-2; D perhaps matches TRBD1 (5 bases). This CDR3 spans 14 amino acids. CDR1 and CDR2 (germline): LNHDA, SQIVND (reference sequence). V lost 5 bases and J 4 bases, leaving 11 bases between the germline ends. The CDR3 DNA reads as TGTGCCAGTAGTGCCAGGGATCCCACCGGGGAGCTGTTTTTT. Its protein product is CASSARDPTGELFF.

The CDR3 spells CASSLTRTVTDTQYF. In nucleotides, the CDR3 is TGTGCCAGCAGCTTGACACGGACAGTTACAGATACGCAGTATTTT. The chain has TRBV7-6 and TRBJ2-3; tentatively, D is TRBD1 (6 bases). With 3 bases removed from V and 3 bases from J, the gap between germline ends came to 13 bases. Germline values: CDR1 SGHVS, CDR2 FNYEAQ. This CDR3 has 15 amino acids.

The genes are TRBV20-1 and TRBJ1-2; D is possibly TRBD1 (5 bases). V was trimmed by 5 bases and J by 8 bases, leaving 9 bases between them. This CDR3 is 10 amino acids long. Germline V gene lookup returns CDR1 DFQATT and CDR2 SNEGSKA (reference sequence). The CDR3 reads CSASGGGYTF. DNA of the CDR3: TGCAGTGCTTCCGGGGGGGGCTACACCTTC.

The chain has TRBV25-1 and TRBJ1-2; tentatively, D is TRBD1 (5 bases). The CDR3 runs 14 residues. Germline V gene lookup returns CDR1 MGHDK and CDR2 SYGVNS. V shed 3 bases and J shed 2 bases, with 10 bases lying between them. The CDR3 nucleotides read TGTGCCAGCAGTGATATGGCAGGGAACTATGGCTACACCTTC. The encoded protein is CASSDMAGNYGYTF.

The rearrangement uses TRBV4-3 and TRBJ2-7, with 7 bases lining up with TRBD2. From germline, CDR1 is LGHNA and CDR2 YSLEER. The J segment lost 7 bases and the V segment lost 2 bases, leaving 5 bases of the junction unmatched. This CDR3 has 13 amino acids. The CDR3 loop reads CASSQYQRGEQYF. The CDR3 DNA reads TGCGCCAGCAGCCAATATCAGCGGGGTGAGCAGTACTTC.

The gene calls are TRBV5-4 and TRBJ2-7; a possible D gene is TRBD2 (6 bases). V was trimmed by 1 base and J by 3 bases, leaving 8 bases between them. This CDR3 contains 13 residues. Germline CDR1 SGHNT, CDR2 YYREEE (reference sequence). In nucleotides, the CDR3 is TGTGCCAGCAGCTTGACGGGGGACTACGAGCAGTACTTC. It translates to CASSLTGDYEQYF.

The gene calls are TRBV29-1 and TRBJ2-7; TRBD1 might be the D (7 bases). This CDR3 comprises 16 residues. Trimming removed 7 bases from V and 4 bases from J, with 26 bases in between. Germline CDR1 is SQVTM and CDR2 is ANQGSEA. The CDR3 bases are TGCAGCGCCGGAGGGTTCGTGTCAGGGGGGATTTACGAGCAGTACTTC. Translating it yields CSAGGFVSGGIYEQYF.

This clone was recorded only once. CDR3 DNA: TGTGCCAGCAGTGAAGCAACACAGATTTCCTACGAGCAGTACTTC. Translation gives CASSEATQISYEQYF. The gene calls are TRBV6-1 and TRBJ2-7; the D is unclear. The V gene lost 0 bases and the J gene lost 1 base, with 10 bases spanning the gap. Germline lookup yields CDR1 MNHNS and CDR2 SASEGT. This CDR3 spans 15 amino acids.

The CDR3 nucleotides read TGTGCCAGCAGCTTAATAGCAGGGTCTAACTATGGCTACACCTTC. This encodes CASSLIAGSNYGYTF. The chain uses TRBV11-3 and TRBJ1-2; perhaps TRBD1 as D (5 bases). The germline CDR1 and CDR2 sequences are SGHNT and YENEEA. V lost 2 bases, J lost 0 bases, and 10 bases lay in between. This CDR3 is built from 15 residues.

The CDR3 spells CASSAGGRSYNEQFF. For the CDR3, the DNA is TGTGCCAGCAGCGCCGGGGGGCGTTCCTACAATGAGCAGTTCTTC. This chain joins TRBV7-9 and TRBJ2-1; D is perhaps TRBD2 (7 bases). V lost 5 bases to trimming and J lost 1 base, with 12 bases between them. This CDR3 spans 15 amino acids. The V gene's germline CDR1 is SEHNR and CDR2 FQNEAQ (reference sequence).

The J gene is TRBJ2-5, the V gene TRBV11-3; D is unresolved. This CDR3 spans 15 amino acids. The V end was cut by 0 bases, the J end by 1 base, with 9 bases between. Germline V lookup: CDR1 SGHNT, CDR2 YENEEA. The CDR3 coding sequence is TGTGCCAGCAGCTTAGAGTCAGATTCCCAAGAGACCCAGTACTTC. Translation: CASSLESDSQETQYF.

The rearrangement uses TRBV30 and TRBJ1-1; 10 bases match TRBD1. This CDR3 has 13 residues. Germline values: CDR1 GTSNPN, CDR2 SVGIG (reference sequence). V shed 2 bases, J shed 11 bases, and the junction held 8 bases outside the gene matches. The CDR3, as DNA: TGTGCCTGGAGTCGACAGGGGGCGGGGACGGCTTTCTTT. Translated: CAWSRQGAGTAFF.

The V gene is TRBV6-1, the J gene TRBJ2-4; 7 positions agree with TRBD1. CDR1 is MNHNS, CDR2 SASEGT, per germline. Losses at the gene ends were 4 bases for V and 5 bases for J; bases not matched to a gene: 5. The CDR3 consists of 14 residues. This CDR3 is CASSVDRDENIQYF. CDR3 DNA sequence: TGTGCCAGCAGTGTAGACAGGGACGAAAACATTCAGTACTTC.

The CDR3 sequence: CASSPRGQGPYNEQFF. CDR3 DNA: TGTGCCAGCAGCCCCCGGGGACAGGGACCTTACAATGAGCAGTTCTTC. V usage is TRBV9 and J usage is TRBJ2-1; TRBD1 agrees at 9 bases. The V gene's germline CDR1 is SGDLS and CDR2 YYNGEE. This CDR3 spans 16 amino acids. V gave up 4 bases and J gave up 4 bases; unmatched junction bases: 9. Based on the CDR3 plus reference TRBV9 and TRBJ2-1, the full variable domain is DSGVTQTPKHLITATGQRVTLRCSPRSGDLSVYWYQQSLDQGLQFLIQYYNGEERAKGNILERFSAQQFPDLHSELNLSSLELGDSALYFCASSPRGQGPYNEQFFGPGTRLTVL.

The rearrangement joins TRBV7-2 to TRBJ2-7; 8 nucleotides line up with TRBD2. The CDR3 has 13 amino acids. Germline V CDR1 and CDR2: SGHTA, FQGNSA. The trim removed 6 bases at V and 9 bases at J, leaving 10 bases unmatched. CDR3 loop: CASSQVAGGMQYF. The DNA for the CDR3 is TGTGCCAGCAGTCAAGTCGCGGGGGGCATGCAGTACTTC.

This chain links TRBV7-7 with TRBJ2-3, with a weak D call TRBD2 (5 bases). Trimming pared 5 bases from V and 0 bases from J, leaving 12 bases between. CDR1 is SSHAT, CDR2 FNYEAQ, per germline (reference sequence). The CDR3 runs to 15 residues. CDR3 loop: CASSLLASSTDTQYF. As DNA, the CDR3 is TGTGCCAGCAGCCTTCTAGCCTCTAGCACAGATACGCAGTATTTT.

This chain uses TRBV27 with TRBJ2-1; D unresolved. From germline, CDR1 is MNHEY and CDR2 SMNVEV (reference sequence). V was clipped by 10 bases and J by 3 bases, with 13 bases between them. This CDR3 comprises 13 residues. The CDR3 region is CATTSPLYNEQFF. CDR3 DNA sequence: TGTGCCACAACTTCCCCCCTCTACAATGAGCAGTTCTTC.

The chain joins TRBV5-4 to TRBJ2-6, with TRBD1 matching 7 bases. V trimming: 4 bases; J trimming: 15 bases; junction bases outside the gene matches: 16. CDR3 length: 15 amino acids. Germline V gene data show CDR1 as SGHNT and CDR2 as YYREEE (reference sequence). CDR3 in DNA: TGTGCCAGCAGCCCCCTCCGGGACAGTCTTACCCCCCTGACTTTC. Its protein is CASSPLRDSLTPLTF.

This chain connects TRBV5-6 to TRBJ2-1, with TRBD1 matching 7 bases. The CDR3 consists of 15 residues. V was pared by 4 bases and J by 7 bases, with 11 bases of the junction left unmatched. Germline loops: CDR1 SGHDT, CDR2 YYEEEE. CDR3 DNA: TGTGCCAGCAGCCCCCCTAGGGGGCGGAGGAATGAGCAGTTCTTC. Amino acids: CASSPPRGRRNEQFF.

This clone was detected only once. This chain links TRBV5-6 with TRBJ2-7, with D tentatively TRBD1 (5 bases). V lost 2 bases and J lost 0, with 9 bases in between. From germline, CDR1 is SGHDT and CDR2 YYEEEE. The CDR3 covers 14 residues. The chain's CDR3 is CASSFTGSSYEQYF. CDR3 bases: TGTGCCAGCAGCTTTACAGGCAGCTCCTACGAGCAGTACTTC. Filled out from reference TRBV5-6 and TRBJ2-7, the complete variable domain reads DAGVTQSPTHLIKTRGQQVTLRCSPKSGHDTVSWYQQALGQGPQFIFQYYEEEERQRGNFPDRFSGHQFPNYSSELNVNALLLGDSALYLCASSFTGSSYEQYFGPGTRLTVT.

The rearrangement links TRBV25-1 to TRBJ1-1; 8 positions match TRBD1. The CDR3 sequence is 16 residues long. V was clipped by 5 bases and J by 0 bases; unmatched bases: 8. Germline-derived CDR1 and CDR2 are MGHDK and SYGVNS. The CDR3 sequence: CASSPRDRLMNTEAFF. CDR3 DNA: TGTGCCAGCAGTCCCCGGGACAGGTTAATGAACACTGAAGCTTTCTTT. The full variable domain, with the rest looked up from reference TRBV25-1 and TRBJ1-1, is EADIYQTPRYLVIGTGKKITLECSQTMGHDKMYWYQQDPGMELHLIHYSYGVNSTEKGDLSSESTVSRIRTEHFPLTLESARPSHTSQYLCASSPRDRLMNTEAFFGQGTRLTVV.

This clone was seen only a few times. The V gene is TRBV19, the J gene TRBJ2-7; TRBD1 is a possible D gene (6 bases). V lost 4 bases, J lost 2 bases, and 15 bases lay in between. CDR1 and CDR2 from the germline V gene are LNHDA and SQIVND (reference sequence). The CDR3 extends over 15 amino acids. This CDR3 reads CASSNIRDTPYEQYF. CDR3 nucleotides: TGTGCCAGTAGTAATATTCGGGACACCCCCTACGAGCAGTACTTC.

This clone was seen more than once but under ten times. This chain connects TRBV4-3 to TRBJ2-3; 9 bases line up with TRBD2. V was clipped by 0 bases and J by 6 bases; unmatched bases: 7. CDR1 and CDR2 from the germline V gene are LGHNA and YSLEER. The CDR3 runs 16 residues. Here the CDR3 reads CASSQDARGGRDTQYF. CDR3 in DNA: TGCGCCAGCAGCCAAGATGCGCGGGGGGGCCGCGATACGCAGTATTTT.

The chain is built from TRBV7-6 and TRBJ1-1, with a possible D match to TRBD1 (6 bases). Deletions cut 4 bases from V and 0 bases from J, with 12 bases between. The CDR3 is made up of 15 amino acids. Germline-derived CDR1 and CDR2 are SGHVS and FNYEAQ. The CDR3 DNA sequence: TGTGCCAGCAGCTCGGACAGTACCTTGAACACTGAAGCTTTCTTT. Its translation: CASSSDSTLNTEAFF.

This sequence joins TRBV2 and TRBJ2-5, with D possibly being TRBD2 (6 bases). In germline, CDR1 is SNHLY, CDR2 FYNNEI. The CDR3 is made up of 14 amino acids. In DNA, the CDR3 is TGTGCAGTAGTCCGCGGGAACGCGCAAGAGACCCAGTACTTC. It codes for CAVVRGNAQETQYF.